In this sample, the clone carrying this T cell receptor beta chain turned up a few times. What it binds is not known. The CDR3 is made up of 13 amino acids. The V segment lost 5 bases and the J segment 2 bases; nucleotides outside the gene matches: 2. Germline loops: CDR1 SQVTM, CDR2 ANQGSEA. The source of the sample is a study of T-cell reconstitution after alpha-beta-depleted transplantation in children. The study's findings and limits: T-cell numbers and diversity, one year after transplant, stemmed largely from T cells that were newly produced. The origin of alpha-beta T cells about two months after transplant was reportedly several hundred expanded graft clones. At day 60, the high TCRbeta diversity found in some patients originated from recipient T cells and thymic progenitors that had survived.

Molecular barcoding with unique molecular identifiers was used for the TCRbeta library. TCRdb reprocessed the PCR reads with MiXCR, giving one entry per CDR3 protein. Of 300,000 to 350,000 distinct CDR3 sequences in the sample, about a sixth are singletons; the top ten hold about 41%. The gene calls are TRBV29-1 and TRBJ2-3; the match to TRBD2 covers 9 bases. Specimen: PBMCs, mostly from graft donor cells, collected 360 days after TCRalphabeta/CD19-depleted stem cell transplant. This TCR was recovered from a male patient between 2 and 10 years old who had a stem cell transplant for acute lymphoblastic leukemia, so the T cells may come from the graft donor. The CDR3 protein is CSVLAGATDTQYF. The CDR3 DNA is TGCAGCGTTTTAGCGGGAGCCACAGATACGCAGTATTTT.